The present entry profiles one T cell receptor (beta chain) with its context. The antigen remains unidentified. The source of the sample is a study of human T cells and chemical hapten exposure. Regarding the study as a whole: The number of TCRs over 1 in 1000 frequency stayed unchanged after DPC.

Specified time point: patch test 1, 2 weeks after DPC sensitization. Treatment meaning: therapeutic diphenylcyclopropenone sensitization with weekly scalp DPC. The length of the CDR3 is 14 residues. V gave up 6 bases and J gave up 0 bases, with 9 bases separating them. TCRdb re-analysed the RACE reads in MiXCR, keeping a single row per CDR3 protein. The table lists roughly 100,000 distinct CDR3 sequences, 8% to 13% of them singletons. The source was whole blood, collected in connection with sensitization to the hapten diphenylcyclopropenone (DPC). This TCR came from a woman aged 40 to 50 with alopecia areata. Some clones in this sample may be carry-over from other donors' samples. The gene calls are TRBV12-3 or TRBV12-4 and TRBJ1-5; D perhaps matches TRBD1 (5 bases). DNA for the CDR3: TGTGCCAGCAGGACCGGGACTAGCAATCAGCCCCAGCATTTT. Residues: CASRTGTSNQPQHF.